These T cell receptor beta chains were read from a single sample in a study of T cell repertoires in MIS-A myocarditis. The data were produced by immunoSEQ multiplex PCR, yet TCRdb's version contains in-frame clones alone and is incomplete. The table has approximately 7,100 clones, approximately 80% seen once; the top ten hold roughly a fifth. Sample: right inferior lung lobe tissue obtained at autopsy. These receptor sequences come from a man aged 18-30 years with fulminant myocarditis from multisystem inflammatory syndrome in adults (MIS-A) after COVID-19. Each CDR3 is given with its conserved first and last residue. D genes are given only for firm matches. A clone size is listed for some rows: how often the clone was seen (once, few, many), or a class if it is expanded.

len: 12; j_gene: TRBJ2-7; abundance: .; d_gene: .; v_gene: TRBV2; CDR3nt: TGTGCCAGCAGGACAGTTCTAGGCGAGCAGTACTTC; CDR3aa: CASRTVLGEQYF
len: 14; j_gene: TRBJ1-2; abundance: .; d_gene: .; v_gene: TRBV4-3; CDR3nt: TGCGCCAGCAGCCAAGATCGGGGTAACTATGGCTACACCTTC; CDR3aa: CASSQDRGNYGYTF
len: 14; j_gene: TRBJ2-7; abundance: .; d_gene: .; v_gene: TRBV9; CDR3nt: TGTGCCAGCAGCGTGGATACCGGCTCCTACGAGCAGTACTTC; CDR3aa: CASSVDTGSYEQYF
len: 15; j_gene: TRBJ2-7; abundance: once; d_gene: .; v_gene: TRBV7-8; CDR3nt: TGTGCCAGCAGCTTAGATCCTAGATACTCTTACGAGCAGTACTTC; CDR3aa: CASSLDPRYSYEQYF
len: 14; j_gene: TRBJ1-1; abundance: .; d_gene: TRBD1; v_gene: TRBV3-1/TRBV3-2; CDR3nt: TGTGCCAGCCGACTGACAGGGACGAACACTGAAGCTTTCTTT; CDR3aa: CASRLTGTNTEAFF
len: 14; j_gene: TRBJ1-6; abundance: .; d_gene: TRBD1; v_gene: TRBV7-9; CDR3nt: TGTGCCAGCAGTACGGACAGGGGGGAAGGGACCCTCCACTTT; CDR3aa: CASSTDRGEGTLHF
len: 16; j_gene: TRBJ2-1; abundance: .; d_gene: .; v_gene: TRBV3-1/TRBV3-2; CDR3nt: TGTGCCAGCAGCGGTCGAGTTCCCCATTCCGACAATGAGCAGTTCTTC; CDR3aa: CASSGRVPHSDNEQFF
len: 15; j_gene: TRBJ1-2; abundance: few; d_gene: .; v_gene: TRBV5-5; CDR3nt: TGTGCCAGCAGCTCCTCCCTGCAGGGGAACTATGGCTACACCTTC; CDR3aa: CASSSSLQGNYGYTF
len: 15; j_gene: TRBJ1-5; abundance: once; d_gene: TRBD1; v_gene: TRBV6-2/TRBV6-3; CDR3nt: TGTGCCAGCAGTCCCGTACCGGGACAGGGGAAGCCCCAGCATTTT; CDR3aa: CASSPVPGQGKPQHF
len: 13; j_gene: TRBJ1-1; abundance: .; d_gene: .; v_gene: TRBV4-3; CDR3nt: TGCGCCAGCAGCCGAGACAGCTACACTGAAGCTTTCTTT; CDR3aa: CASSRDSYTEAFF
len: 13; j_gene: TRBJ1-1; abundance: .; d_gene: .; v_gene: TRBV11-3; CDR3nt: TGTGCCAGCAGCTTAGAGGGAGGGACTGAAGCTTTCTTT; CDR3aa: CASSLEGGTEAFF
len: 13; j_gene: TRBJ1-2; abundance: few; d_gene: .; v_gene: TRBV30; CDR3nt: TGTGCCTGGAGTGTACAGGGTTATCTTGGCTACACCTTC; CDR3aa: CAWSVQGYLGYTF
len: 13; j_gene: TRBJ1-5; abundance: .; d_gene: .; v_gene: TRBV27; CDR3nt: TGTGCCAGCAGTTTCGGCACCCGACAGCCCCAGCATTTT; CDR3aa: CASSFGTRQPQHF
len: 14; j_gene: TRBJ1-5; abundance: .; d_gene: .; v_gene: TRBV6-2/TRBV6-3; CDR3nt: TGTGCCAGCAGTACTGGAGGGACCTTTCAGCCCCAGCATTTT; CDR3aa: CASSTGGTFQPQHF
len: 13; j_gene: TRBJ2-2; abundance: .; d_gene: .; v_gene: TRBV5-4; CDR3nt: TGTGCCAGCAGCCTCGTACACACCGGGGAGCTGTTTTTT; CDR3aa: CASSLVHTGELFF
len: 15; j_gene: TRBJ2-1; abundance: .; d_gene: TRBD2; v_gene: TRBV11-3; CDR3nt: TGTGCCAGCAGCTTGGGAGGGAGTTTATACAATGAGCAGTTCTTC; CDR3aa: CASSLGGSLYNEQFF
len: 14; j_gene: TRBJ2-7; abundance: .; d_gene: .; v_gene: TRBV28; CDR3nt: TGTGCCAGCAGTTTATCGAGCGGAGTACGTGGGCAGTACTTC; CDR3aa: CASSLSSGVRGQYF
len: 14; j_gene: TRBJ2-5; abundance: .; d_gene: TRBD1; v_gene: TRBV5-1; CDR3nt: TGCGCCAGCCGACAGGGTTGGGGTCCTGTGACCCAGTACTTC; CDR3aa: CASRQGWGPVTQYF
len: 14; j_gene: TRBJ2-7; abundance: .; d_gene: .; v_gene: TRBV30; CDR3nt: TGTGCCTGGAGAGGCCTCGGTTATCTGAGCGAGCAGTACTTC; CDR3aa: CAWRGLGYLSEQYF
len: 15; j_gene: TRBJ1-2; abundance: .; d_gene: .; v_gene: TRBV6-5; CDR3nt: TGTGCCAGCAGTCCTAATCCGACAGTTCTTTATGGCTACACCTTC; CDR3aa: CASSPNPTVLYGYTF
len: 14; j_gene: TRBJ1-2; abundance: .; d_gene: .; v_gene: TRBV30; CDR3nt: TGTGCCTGGCAGGAAAGCAGGGTGCGGTATGGCTACACCTTC; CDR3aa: CAWQESRVRYGYTF
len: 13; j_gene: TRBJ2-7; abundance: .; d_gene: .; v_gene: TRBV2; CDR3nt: TGTGCCAGCAGTTTAGGCGTTAGCGGCGAGCAGTACTTC; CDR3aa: CASSLGVSGEQYF
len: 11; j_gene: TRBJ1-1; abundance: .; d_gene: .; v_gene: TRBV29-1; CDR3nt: TGCAGCTCAGAAGGGGGGACCGAAGCTTTCTTT; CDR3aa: CSSEGGTEAFF
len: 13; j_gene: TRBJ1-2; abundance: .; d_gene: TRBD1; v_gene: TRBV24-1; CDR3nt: TGTGCCACCAGGGGGACAGGGAACTATGGCTACACCTTC; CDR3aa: CATRGTGNYGYTF
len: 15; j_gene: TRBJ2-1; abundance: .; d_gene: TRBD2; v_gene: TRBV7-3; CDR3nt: TGTGCCAGCAGCTTGATCGCTAGCGGGAGAAATGAGCAGTTCTTC; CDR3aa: CASSLIASGRNEQFF
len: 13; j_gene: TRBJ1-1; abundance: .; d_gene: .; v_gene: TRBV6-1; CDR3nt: TGTGCCAGCAGTGAGGGGGAGAACACTGAAGCTTTCTTT; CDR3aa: CASSEGENTEAFF
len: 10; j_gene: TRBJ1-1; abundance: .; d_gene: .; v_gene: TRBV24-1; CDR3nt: TGTGCCACCCCGACATCTGAAGCTTTCTTT; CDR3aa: CATPTSEAFF
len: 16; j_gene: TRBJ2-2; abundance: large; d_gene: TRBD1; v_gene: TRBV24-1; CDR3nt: TGTGCCACCAGTGACTCGACAGGGTTAGTCGCCGGGGAGCTGTTTTTT; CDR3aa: CATSDSTGLVAGELFF
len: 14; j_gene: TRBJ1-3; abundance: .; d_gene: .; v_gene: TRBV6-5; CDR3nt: TGTGCCAGCAGTACAGACTACTCTGGAAACACCATATATTTT; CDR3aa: CASSTDYSGNTIYF
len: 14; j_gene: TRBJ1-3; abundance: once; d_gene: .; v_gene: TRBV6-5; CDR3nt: TGTGCCACCGCCGGCGGGTCCTCTGGAAACACCATATATTTT; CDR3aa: CATAGGSSGNTIYF
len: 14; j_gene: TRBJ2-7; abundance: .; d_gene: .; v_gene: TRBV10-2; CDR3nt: TGCGCCAGCAGTGAGGCAGGCACACACTACGAGCAGTACTTC; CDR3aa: CASSEAGTHYEQYF
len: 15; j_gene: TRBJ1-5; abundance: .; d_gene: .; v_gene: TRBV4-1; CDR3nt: TGCGCCAGCAGCCATGCCGGGACTAAAGATCAGCCCCAGCATTTT; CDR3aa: CASSHAGTKDQPQHF
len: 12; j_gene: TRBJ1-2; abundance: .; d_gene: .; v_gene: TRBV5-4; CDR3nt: TGTGCCAGCAGCTTGAGGGGGTATGGCTACACCTTC; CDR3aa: CASSLRGYGYTF
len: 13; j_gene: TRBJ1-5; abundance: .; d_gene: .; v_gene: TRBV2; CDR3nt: TGTGCCAGCCACAGGGATAGCAATCAGCCCCAGCATTTT; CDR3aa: CASHRDSNQPQHF
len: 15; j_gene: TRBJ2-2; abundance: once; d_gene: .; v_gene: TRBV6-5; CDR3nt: TGTGCCAGCACCACGGGATCCGCGAACACCGGGGAGCTGTTTTTT; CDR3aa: CASTTGSANTGELFF
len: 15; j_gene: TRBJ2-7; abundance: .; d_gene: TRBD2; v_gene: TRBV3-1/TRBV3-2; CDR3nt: TGTGCCAGCAGCCTGAGGGGGACTAGCGTCTACGAGCAGTACTTC; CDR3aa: CASSLRGTSVYEQYF
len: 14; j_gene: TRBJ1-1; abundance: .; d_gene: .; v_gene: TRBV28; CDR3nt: TGTGCCAGCAACGTGGGACGGCGTGGCACTGAAGCTTTCTTT; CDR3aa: CASNVGRRGTEAFF